The rows below give T cell receptor beta chains drawn from one sample of a study of blood T cell repertoires in COVID-19. Sequencing used immunoSEQ multiplex PCR; TCRdb keeps in-frame clones, though not all of them. The repertoire holds some 270,000 clones, with 89% as singletons. Sequenced material: PBMCs or T cells enriched from blood (not recorded which). The receptors come from an older woman who had recovered from COVID-19. The CDR3 runs from the conserved cysteine through the conserved F or W. The order of the fields is V gene, J gene, CDR3 protein.

V: TRBV5-1; J: TRBJ2-6; CDR3: CASSPTSPVGANVLTF
V: TRBV4-1; J: TRBJ1-6; CDR3: CASSQTDRATYNSPLHF
V: TRBV3-1/TRBV3-2; J: TRBJ2-7; CDR3: CASSQGPPGTSPFYEQYF
V: TRBV13; J: TRBJ1-4; CDR3: CASSSGQFNEKLFF
V: TRBV4-1; J: TRBJ2-7; CDR3: CASSQDKGSYYEQYF
V: TRBV18; J: TRBJ1-5; CDR3: CASSPQGAYEPQHF
V: TRBV19; J: TRBJ2-1; CDR3: CASTGSISSYNEQFF
V: TRBV7-9; J: TRBJ2-7; CDR3: CASSLFPSGLSYEQYF
V: TRBV5-1; J: TRBJ2-3; CDR3: CASSPDGGRDTQYF
V: TRBV4-1; J: TRBJ2-6; CDR3: CASSQDAGSLVSYGANVLTF
V: TRBV19; J: TRBJ2-3; CDR3: CASSIDPRPLGVGTQYF
V: TRBV5-1; J: TRBJ2-2; CDR3: CASSLGPRTGNTGELFF
V: TRBV28; J: TRBJ2-7; CDR3: CASTLLRGNEQYF
V: TRBV5-4; J: TRBJ2-7; CDR3: CASRPEGASYEQYF
V: TRBV6-4; J: TRBJ2-1; CDR3: CASSDHSRTGGLSEQFF
V: TRBV11-3; J: TRBJ2-1; CDR3: CASGKDRGYNEQFF
V: TRBV4-2; J: TRBJ2-2; CDR3: CASSQSSTGGESTGELFF
V: TRBV28; J: TRBJ1-2; CDR3: CASSLEGTGPLYGYTF
V: TRBV7-3; J: TRBJ2-1; CDR3: CASSPGLDEQFF
V: TRBV30; J: TRBJ2-7; CDR3: CAWSIGAGVNEQYF
V: TRBV3-1/TRBV3-2; J: TRBJ2-5; CDR3: CASSPQGEETQYF
V: TRBV7-2; J: TRBJ1-2; CDR3: CASSPGAIPQYYGYTF
V: TRBV15; J: TRBJ2-2; CDR3: CATSRERAVNTGELFF
V: TRBV19; J: TRBJ2-3; CDR3: CASMRLAGALQDTQYF
V: TRBV7-9; J: TRBJ1-2; CDR3: CASSVRDTNRGGYTF
V: TRBV28; J: TRBJ1-1; CDR3: CASSSTGGRGTEAFF
V: TRBV18; J: TRBJ1-1; CDR3: CASSPRAPAWSNTEAFF